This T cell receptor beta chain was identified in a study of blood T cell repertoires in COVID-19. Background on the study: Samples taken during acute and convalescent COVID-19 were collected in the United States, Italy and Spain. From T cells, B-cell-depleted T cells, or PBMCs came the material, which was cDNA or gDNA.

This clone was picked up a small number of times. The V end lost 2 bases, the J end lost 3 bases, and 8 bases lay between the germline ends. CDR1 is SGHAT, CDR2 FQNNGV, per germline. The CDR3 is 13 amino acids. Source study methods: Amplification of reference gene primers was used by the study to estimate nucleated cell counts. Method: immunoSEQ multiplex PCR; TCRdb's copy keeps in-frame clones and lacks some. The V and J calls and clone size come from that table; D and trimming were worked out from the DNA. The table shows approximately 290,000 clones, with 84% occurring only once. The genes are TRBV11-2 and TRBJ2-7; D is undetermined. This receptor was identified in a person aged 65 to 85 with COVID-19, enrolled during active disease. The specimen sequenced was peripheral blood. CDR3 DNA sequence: TGTGCCAGCAGCTTATCTACCGGCTACGAGCAGTACTTC. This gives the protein CASSLSTGYEQYF.